This T cell receptor (beta chain) was recorded in a study of blood T cell repertoires in COVID-19. Across the study: The United States, Italy and Spain supplied acute and convalescent COVID-19 samples. PBMCs, B-cell-depleted T cells, or T cells were the source of the cDNA or gDNA that made up the material.

This CDR3 comprises 15 residues. Trimming pared 2 bases from V and 4 bases from J, leaving 14 bases between. Germline assignment: CDR1 SSHAT and CDR2 FNYEAQ (reference sequence). How the authors handled the data: Amplification from reference gene primers served as the basis for estimated nucleated cell counts. This table comes from immunoSEQ multiplex PCR, and its TCRdb copy is limited to in-frame clones, with some not included. V, J and clone size derive from that table, while D and trimming were established from the DNA sequence. The table lists over 150,000 clones, 75% to 80% of them singletons. V and J are TRBV7-7 and TRBJ2-5, with D hard to call. The origin of this receptor is a woman in her sixties or seventies with acute or convalescent COVID-19. The sample taken for sequencing was peripheral blood. CDR3 region: CASSLKGAAGETQYF. The CDR3 DNA reads as TGTGCCAGCAGCTTAAAAGGAGCTGCTGGAGAGACCCAGTACTTC.